This T cell receptor beta chain was retrieved from a study of CD8 T cells in ankylosing spondylitis. Points from the study as a whole: Within peripheral blood, clones linked to disease were CD8+ and relatively rare.

Trimming cost V 5 bases and J 6 bases; bases outside gene matches: 11. CDR3 length: 14 amino acids. The germline gives CDR1 DFQATT, CDR2 SNEGSKA (reference sequence). TCRdb ran MiXCR on the 5' RACE reads and lists one entry per CDR3 protein. The sample includes 150,000 to 200,000 distinct CDR3 sequences, about a sixth of them seen just once. This clonotype showed up just a few times. Its antigen is currently unknown. The source material was blood, either unsorted or a sorted T cell fraction (not recorded which). This chain links TRBV20-1 with TRBJ2-7; 9 nucleotides match TRBD1. The clonotype comes from a male donor with ankylosing spondylitis or in good health (not recorded which). CDR3 coding DNA: TGCAGTGCTCCACGGGGGACAGGGCCATCCGAGCAGTACTTC. Amino acids: CSAPRGTGPSEQYF.